This T cell receptor (beta chain) came from a study of sequential checkpoint blockade in melanoma. Study background: After both sequences, patients received maintenance nivolumab. More than 20 patients had matched tumor biopsies before treatment and at week 13 after nivolumab or ipilimumab alone.

This table comes from immunoSEQ multiplex PCR, and its TCRdb copy is limited to in-frame clones, with some not included. The table has roughly 6,500 clones, 25% to 30% seen once. The germline gives CDR1 KGHSH, CDR2 LQKENI. The CDR3 extends over 18 amino acids. J was trimmed by 4 bases and V by 1 base; bases with no gene match: 14. Whole-study results and caveats: Rising tumor T-cell fraction and clonality meant about 30 times likelier benefit.

Treatment described: randomized to nivolumab then ipilimumab (arm A) or the reverse (arm B). This clone was observed a few times. No antigen is known for it. The sample here was tumor tissue (inferred from file names), taken from a patient given nivolumab and ipilimumab in sequence. The chain joins TRBV18 to TRBJ1-1, with 8 bases fitting TRBD1. This TCR derives from a human donor with melanoma. The CDR3 sequence is CASSPLKTGGGFGTEAFF. The CDR3 DNA sequence: TGTGCCAGCTCACCACTCAAAACAGGGGGTGGTTTCGGCACTGAAGCTTTCTTT.